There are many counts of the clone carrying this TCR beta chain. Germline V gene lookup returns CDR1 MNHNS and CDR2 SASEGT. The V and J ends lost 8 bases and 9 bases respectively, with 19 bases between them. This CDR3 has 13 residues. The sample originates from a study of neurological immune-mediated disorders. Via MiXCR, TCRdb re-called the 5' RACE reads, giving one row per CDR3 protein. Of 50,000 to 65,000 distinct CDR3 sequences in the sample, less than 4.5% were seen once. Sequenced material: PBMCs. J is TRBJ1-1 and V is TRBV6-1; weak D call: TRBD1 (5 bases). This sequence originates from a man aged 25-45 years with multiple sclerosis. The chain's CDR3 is CASLGMGVIQAFF. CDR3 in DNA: TGTGCCAGCTTGGGGATGGGGGTGATACAAGCTTTCTTT.